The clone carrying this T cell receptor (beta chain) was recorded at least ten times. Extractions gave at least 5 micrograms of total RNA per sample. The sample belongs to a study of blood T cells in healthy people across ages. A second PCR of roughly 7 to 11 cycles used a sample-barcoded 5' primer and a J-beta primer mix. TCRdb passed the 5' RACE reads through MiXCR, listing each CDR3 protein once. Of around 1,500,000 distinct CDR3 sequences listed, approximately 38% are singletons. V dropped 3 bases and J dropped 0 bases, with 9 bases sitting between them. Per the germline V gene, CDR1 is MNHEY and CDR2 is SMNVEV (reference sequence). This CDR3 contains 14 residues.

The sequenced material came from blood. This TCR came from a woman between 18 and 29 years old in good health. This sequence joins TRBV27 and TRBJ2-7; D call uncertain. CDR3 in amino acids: CASSFQRFSYEQYF. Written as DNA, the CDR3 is TGTGCCAGCAGTTTTCAAAGGTTCTCCTACGAGCAGTACTTC.